The rows below give T cell receptor beta chains drawn from one sample of a study of graft-versus-host responses after intestinal transplantation. Assay: immunoSEQ multiplex PCR; the TCRdb copy retains only in-frame clones and omits some. Among about 59,000 clones listed, around 92% were seen once. No cognate antigen is known for these TCRs. The sequencing here drew on unstimulated CD4+ T cells sorted from spleen or lymph node cells, taken before transplant. These receptors originate from a human donor who was the organ donor for an intestinal transplant. CDR3s include the opening cysteine and the closing phenylalanine or tryptophan. D genes are given only for firm matches. A row's size may be missing; if present it is once, few, many or a size class.

>TRBV6-1|few|14|TRBJ2-7|TRBD1
TGTGCCAGCAGTTTAGACAGGGGCCCTTACGAGCAGTACTTC
CASSLDRGPYEQYF
>TRBV5-1|-|14|TRBJ2-2|TRBD1
TGCGCCAGCAGCTTTGACAGGGGCACCGGGGAGCTGTTTTTT
CASSFDRGTGELFF
>TRBV12-5|-|16|TRBJ2-5|TRBD2
TGTGCTAGTGGTTTGGGACTAGCGGGGGGGCGGGAGACCCAGTACTTC
CASGLGLAGGRETQYF
>TRBV18|-|15|TRBJ2-3|-
TGTGCCAGCTCACCATCCCGGGGGAGCACAGATACGCAGTATTTT
CASSPSRGSTDTQYF
>TRBV7-6|-|15|TRBJ2-7|-
TGTGCCAGCAGCTTAGTAGGGGGGGCCTCCTACGAGCAGTACTTC
CASSLVGGASYEQYF
>TRBV7-2|-|13|TRBJ1-2|TRBD1
TGTGCCAGCAGCCCGGACAGGGACTATGGCTACACCTTC
CASSPDRDYGYTF
>TRBV5-3|once|15|TRBJ2-3|TRBD2
TGTGCCAGAAGCGAACTAGCGGGGGAAACAGATACGCAGTATTTT
CARSELAGETDTQYF
>TRBV30|-|14|TRBJ1-1|TRBD1
TGTGCCCACGACAGGGCGCACATGAACACTGAAGCTTTCTTT
CAHDRAHMNTEAFF
>TRBV18|-|17|TRBJ2-7|TRBD2
TGTGCCAGCTCACCACCCATCCGCGGGGGGACCCCCTACGAGCAGTACTTC
CASSPPIRGGTPYEQYF
>TRBV7-6|-|17|TRBJ2-2|-
TGTGCCAGCAGCTGGTTCTCCGGACAAAGAGGGACCGGGGAGCTGTTTTTT
CASSWFSGQRGTGELFF
>TRBV2|-|15|TRBJ1-5|-
TGTGCCAGCAGTGGGGAATCCGGTAGCAATCAGCCCCAGCATTTT
CASSGESGSNQPQHF
>TRBV4-3|few|15|TRBJ2-3|TRBD2
TGCGCCAGCAGCCAGGTAGCGGGGAGCACAGATACGCAGTATTTT
CASSQVAGSTDTQYF
>TRBV11-1|-|13|TRBJ2-3|-
TGTGCCAGCAGCTTAGCGCTAGGAGATACGCAGTATTTT
CASSLALGDTQYF
>TRBV6-1|-|13|TRBJ1-2|-
TGTGCCAGCAGAGTCACCGGGACATCGGGCTACACCTTC
CASRVTGTSGYTF
>TRBV30|-|17|TRBJ2-7|-
TGTGCCTGGAGTGTACGGGGGGGGAGGGACAGAACCTACGAGCAGTACTTC
CAWSVRGGRDRTYEQYF
>TRBV27|once|13|TRBJ2-5|TRBD1
TGTGCCAGTGGACAGGGGGCTGGTGGGACCCAGTACTTC
CASGQGAGGTQYF
>TRBV7-9|-|15|TRBJ2-3|TRBD1
TGTGCCAGCAGCTCGACAGGGGGGGCCGGGGATACGCAGTATTTT
CASSSTGGAGDTQYF
>TRBV12-5|-|16|TRBJ1-1|-
TGTGCTAGTGGCATAAGTGGGGAGTTGATGAACACTGAAGCTTTCTTT
CASGISGELMNTEAFF
>TRBV7-2|-|15|TRBJ2-3|TRBD1
TGTGCCAGCAGCCTCCGGGACAGGGGAGCAGATACGCAGTATTTT
CASSLRDRGADTQYF
>TRBV18|few|16|TRBJ1-6|-
TGTGCCAGCTCACCAATGGCCAAAAGTGATAATTCACCCCTCCACTTT
CASSPMAKSDNSPLHF
>TRBV18|-|15|TRBJ1-5|-
TGTGCCAGCTCACCATCACGGGGGGCGGGTCAGCCCCAGCATTTT
CASSPSRGAGQPQHF
>TRBV19|once|15|TRBJ2-7|TRBD1
TGTGCCAGTAGTAGAACGGGACAGGGAAAATACGAGCAGTACTTC
CASSRTGQGKYEQYF
>TRBV5-1|-|13|TRBJ2-1|-
TGCGCCAGCAGCGCCAGCTCCTACAATGAGCAGTTCTTC
CASSASSYNEQFF
>TRBV18|once|15|TRBJ2-2|-
TGTGCCAGCTCACCAGGCGTGAACAGAGGCGTGGAGCTGTTTTTT
CASSPGVNRGVELFF
>TRBV19|-|13|TRBJ1-1|-
TGTGCCAGTAGAATTACAGGTAACACTGAAGCTTTCTTT
CASRITGNTEAFF
>TRBV5-1|-|14|TRBJ1-6|-
TGCGCCAGCAGCTTCGGACGGAGTGATTCACCCCTCCACTTT
CASSFGRSDSPLHF
>TRBV7-9|-|18|TRBJ2-4|TRBD2
TGTGCCAGCAGCCCCGGACTAGCGGGGGGGATAGCCAAAAACATTCAGTACTTC
CASSPGLAGGIAKNIQYF
>TRBV7-2|once|13|TRBJ1-1|-
TGTGCCAGCAGCCCGAGGGGGAACACTGAAGCTTTCTTT
CASSPRGNTEAFF
>TRBV27|-|13|TRBJ2-3|TRBD1
TGTGCCAGCAGGACAGGGGGCACAGATACGCAGTATTTT
CASRTGGTDTQYF
>TRBV5-1|-|15|TRBJ1-1|-
TGCGCCAGCAGCTTGGCAAATCCGGGGCGGTTGGAAGCTTTCTTT
CASSLANPGRLEAFF
>TRBV5-1|-|16|TRBJ2-5|TRBD2
TGCGCCAGCAGCTTGGCTACTAGCGGGTCTCAAGAGACCCAGTACTTC
CASSLATSGSQETQYF
>TRBV6-6|-|12|TRBJ2-7|-
TGTGCCAGCAGTTCCCCCCCAGCCGAGCAGTACTTC
CASSSPPAEQYF
>TRBV6-5|-|16|TRBJ2-5|-
TGTGCCAGCAGTTCATCCTTTTCTAGTAACCAAGAGACCCAGTACTTC
CASSSSFSSNQETQYF
>TRBV7-9|-|15|TRBJ1-6|-
TGTGCCAGCAGCTTCGCCCAGGGTGGTGATTCACCCCTCCACTTT
CASSFAQGGDSPLHF
>TRBV5-5|-|17|TRBJ1-6|TRBD1
TGTGCCAGCAGCCTGCACACCCGGACAGGGGAAGAATCACCCCTCCACTTT
CASSLHTRTGEESPLHF
>TRBV2|-|17|TRBJ1-1|-
TGTGCCAGCAGTGAAGAGGTCGGAAGAGGGGGGGGCACTGAAGCTTTCTTT
CASSEEVGRGGGTEAFF
>TRBV2|-|14|TRBJ1-2|-
TGTGCCAGCAGTGGGGAACAGAGAAACTATGGCTACACCTTC
CASSGEQRNYGYTF
>TRBV15|-|16|TRBJ2-7|-
TGTGCCACCAGCAGGTCGGGGGGCTCCTTGGCCTACGAGCAGTACTTC
CATSRSGGSLAYEQYF
>TRBV6-5|-|14|TRBJ1-1|TRBD1
TGTGCCAGCAGTGCCGGGACAGCTAACACTGAAGCTTTCTTT
CASSAGTANTEAFF
>TRBV19|once|15|TRBJ1-1|-
TGTGCCAGTAGTCTGGGCACTCCCCCGAGCACTGAAGCTTTCTTT
CASSLGTPPSTEAFF
>TRBV10-3|-|13|TRBJ1-2|-
TGTGCCATCAGTGTAGGAGGCAGCTATGGCTACACCTTC
CAISVGGSYGYTF
>TRBV6-5|-|11|TRBJ1-1|-
TGTGCCAGCAGTGAGGGCATTAACCCTTTCTTT
CASSEGINPFF
>TRBV19|once|15|TRBJ2-5|-
TGTGCCAGTAATATTCGACAGGCCATTAAAGAGACCCAGTACTTC
CASNIRQAIKETQYF
>TRBV9|-|16|TRBJ2-1|TRBD2
TGTGCCAGCAGCCCTAGCGGGGGGAATCCCTACAATGAGCAGTTCTTC
CASSPSGGNPYNEQFF
>TRBV7-9|few|14|TRBJ1-1|-
TGTGCCAGCAGCTTCAGGACGGAGAACACTGAAGCTTTCTTT
CASSFRTENTEAFF
>TRBV5-4|few|13|TRBJ1-2|TRBD1
TGTGCCAGCAGCCCGGACAGGGGCTATGGCTACACCTTC
CASSPDRGYGYTF
>TRBV9|-|15|TRBJ2-3|-
TGTGCCAGCAGCGCCTTCGCGACAGTCACAGATACGCAGTATTTT
CASSAFATVTDTQYF
>TRBV7-9|-|15|TRBJ2-2|-
TGTGCCAGCAGCCCCGAGGCGGCTAGGGCCGGGGAGCTGTTTTTT
CASSPEAARAGELFF
>TRBV9|once|19|TRBJ2-7|TRBD2
TGTGCCAGCAGCCCAAGCCCCGGACTAGCGGGGGCCATTCCCTACGAGCAGTACTTC
CASSPSPGLAGAIPYEQYF
>TRBV6-5|-|15|TRBJ1-3|-
TGTGCCAGCAGCGCTATCAGGGTGGGCGGAAACACCATATATTTT
CASSAIRVGGNTIYF
>TRBV18|-|14|TRBJ1-1|TRBD1
TGTGCCAGCTCCCCAGGGGGGAGTCACACTGAAGCTTTCTTT
CASSPGGSHTEAFF
>TRBV30|-|13|TRBJ2-7|-
TGTGCCTCTAAAGCCGGGACCCACTACGAGCAGTACTTC
CASKAGTHYEQYF
>TRBV7-2|-|16|TRBJ2-7|TRBD1
TGTGCCAGCAGCTTAGTTGGAGGACAGGGAAGCTACGAGCAGTACTTC
CASSLVGGQGSYEQYF
>TRBV7-2|-|13|TRBJ2-5|-
TGTGCCAGCAGCTTAGAACAGCAAGAGACCCAGTACTTC
CASSLEQQETQYF
>TRBV11-2|-|13|TRBJ1-6|-
TGTGCCAGCAGCTTAGACAGAAATTCACCCCTCCACTTT
CASSLDRNSPLHF
>TRBV12-5|-|17|TRBJ2-7|TRBD1
TGTGCTAGTGGTTTGGTACCCCACAGGGGCCCTAACTACGAGCAGTACTTC
CASGLVPHRGPNYEQYF
>TRBV7-3|once|15|TRBJ2-1|-
TGTGCCAGCAGCCCTTGGACGCTTCCCTACAATGAGCAGTTCTTC
CASSPWTLPYNEQFF